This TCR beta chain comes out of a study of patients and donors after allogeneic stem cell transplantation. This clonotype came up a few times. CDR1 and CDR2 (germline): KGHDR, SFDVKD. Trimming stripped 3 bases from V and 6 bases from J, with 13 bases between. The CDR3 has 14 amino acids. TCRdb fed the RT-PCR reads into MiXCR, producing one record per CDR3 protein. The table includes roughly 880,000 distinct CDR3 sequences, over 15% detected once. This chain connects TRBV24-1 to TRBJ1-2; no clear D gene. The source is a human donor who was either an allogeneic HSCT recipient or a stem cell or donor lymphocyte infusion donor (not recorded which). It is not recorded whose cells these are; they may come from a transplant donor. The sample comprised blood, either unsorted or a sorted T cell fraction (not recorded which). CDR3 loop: CATSDPYLGNGYTF. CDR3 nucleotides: TGTGCCACCAGTGATCCTTACCTCGGCAATGGCTACACCTTC.